The 9 T cell receptor beta chains presented below share a single source sample, sequenced in a study of beta chain features in type 1 diabetes. Whole-study findings and limits: Shorter TCRB CDR3s, moderately but significantly so, marked every one of the four CD4+ subsets in Type 1 diabetes patients.

The authors reverse transcribed all of the isolated RNA, so sequencing captured expressed TCRB transcripts. Sequencing was performed with immunoSEQ multiplex PCR; in TCRdb, only in-frame clones are kept and a portion is missing. The sample has about 370,000 clones; around 10% are singletons. No cognate antigen is known for these TCRs. The sequenced sample was central memory CD4+ T cells from blood. The receptors shown here come from a man aged 30 to 45 with type 1 diabetes.

This clone has only a few counts. The CDR3 bases are TGTGCCAGCAGCGTACAGGACTATGGCTACACCTTC. It encodes CASSVQDYGYTF. The chain links TRBV7-2 to TRBJ1-2, with D possibly TRBD1 on 5 matching bases. V lost 5 bases and J 3 bases, leaving 7 bases between the germline ends. The CDR3 is 12 amino acids. From germline, CDR1 is SGHTA and CDR2 FQGNSA.

The chain recombines TRBV5-6 with TRBJ1-1; weak D call: TRBD1 (6 bases). This CDR3 has 12 residues. Trimming removed 3 bases at V and 9 bases at J, with 12 bases between. Germline V gene sequence: CDR1 SGHDT, CDR2 YYEEEE. The CDR3 coding sequence is TGTGCCAGCAGCTGGTGGGGGGGCCAAGCTTTCTTT. It yields the protein CASSWWGGQAFF.

This clone was seen only a few times. The rearrangement joins TRBV29-1 to TRBJ1-1; tentatively, D is TRBD1 (5 bases). The ends were cut back, 0 bases at V and 4 bases at J, with 15 bases in the middle. The CDR3 sequence is 15 residues long. In germline, CDR1 is SQVTM, CDR2 ANQGSEA. The CDR3 DNA follows: TGCAGCGTTGAAGACCCCAGAGGAGGGACCACTGAAGCTTTCTTT. Amino acids: CSVEDPRGGTTEAFF.

There are a few counts of this clone. This rearrangement joins TRBV7-8 to TRBJ2-2; D is perhaps TRBD2 (5 bases). Per germline, CDR1 SGHVS and CDR2 FQNEAQ. CDR3 length: 15 amino acids. The germline V and J ends were trimmed by 3 bases and 6 bases, with 14 bases remaining between them. Written as DNA, the CDR3 is TGTGCCAGCAGCTTGCCTAGCTTCAGCTCCGGGGAGCTGTTTTTT. It translates to CASSLPSFSSGELFF. Using reference TRBV7-8 and TRBJ2-2 for the parts outside the CDR3, the full variable domain is GAGVSQSPRYKVAKRGQDVALRCDPISGHVSLFWYQQALGQGPEFLTYFQNEAQLDKSGLPSDRFFAERPEGSVSTLKIQRTQQEDSAVYLCASSLPSFSSGELFFGEGSRLTVL.

This clone has only a few counts. The CDR3 coding sequence is TGTGCCAGCAGCTCTAGGGCAACTAGCGGGAACAATGAGCAGTTCTTC. Residues: CASSSRATSGNNEQFF. The chain carries TRBV11-2 and TRBJ2-1; 10 bases agree with TRBD2. The CDR3 is 16 amino acids. CDR1 is SGHAT, CDR2 FQNNGV, per germline. V was clipped by 4 bases and J by 5 bases; unmatched bases: 8.

Only a few counts were recorded for this clone. This chain connects TRBV10-3 to TRBJ2-1; D is uncertain. V gave up 6 bases and J gave up 7 bases, with 16 bases separating them. CDR1 is ENHRY, CDR2 SYGVKD, per germline. The CDR3 is made up of 14 amino acids. CDR3 nucleotides: TGTGCCATCAGGAGAACGACGGAGCCGAATGAGCAGTTCTTC. It is translated as CAIRRTTEPNEQFF.

The rearrangement links TRBV18 to TRBJ2-7; TRBD1 is a possible D gene (6 bases). CDR3 length equals 13 residues. From germline, CDR1 is KGHSH and CDR2 LQKENI. V was cut by 3 bases and J by 4 bases, with 10 bases left in between. The CDR3, as DNA: TGTGCCAGCTCACCGGGGGCTATGTACGAGCAGTACTTC. As protein: CASSPGAMYEQYF.

The gene calls are TRBV7-6 and TRBJ1-4; weak D call: TRBD1 (6 bases). This CDR3 comprises 17 residues. Trimming pared 2 bases from V and 5 bases from J, leaving 18 bases between. Germline V gives CDR1 SGHVS, CDR2 FNYEAQ. The CDR3 DNA reads as TGTGCCAGCAGCTTATTCCCTTGGGGGGCTTCGAATGAAAAACTGTTTTTT. It is translated as CASSLFPWGASNEKLFF. The full variable domain, rest sourced from reference TRBV7-6 and TRBJ1-4, is GAGVSQSPRYKVTKRGQDVALRCDPISGHVSLYWYRQALGQGPEFLTYFNYEAQQDKSGLPNDRFSAERPEGSISTLTIQRTEQRDSAMYRCASSLFPWGASNEKLFFGSGTQLSVL.

In its sample, this clone was seen a few times. The chain links TRBV5-5 to TRBJ1-4; no clear D gene. CDR1 is SGHKS, CDR2 YYEKEE, per germline (reference sequence). The CDR3 extends over 17 amino acids. V was pared by 0 bases and J by 5 bases, with 17 bases between. The CDR3 DNA reads TGTGCCAGCAGCTTGGTACAAAAGACAAAGGACAATGAAAAACTGTTTTTT. Protein: CASSLVQKTKDNEKLFF.